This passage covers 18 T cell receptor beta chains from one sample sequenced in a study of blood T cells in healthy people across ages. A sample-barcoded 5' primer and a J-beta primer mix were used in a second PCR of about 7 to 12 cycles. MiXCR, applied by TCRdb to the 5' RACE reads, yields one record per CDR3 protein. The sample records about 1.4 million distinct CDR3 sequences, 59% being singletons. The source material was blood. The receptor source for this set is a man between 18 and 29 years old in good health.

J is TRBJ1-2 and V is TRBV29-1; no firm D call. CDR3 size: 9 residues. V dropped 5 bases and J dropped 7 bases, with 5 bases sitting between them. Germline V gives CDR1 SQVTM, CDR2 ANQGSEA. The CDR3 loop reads CSVISGYTF. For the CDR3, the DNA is TGCAGCGTTATTTCTGGCTACACCTTC. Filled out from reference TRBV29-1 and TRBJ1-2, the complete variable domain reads SAVISQKPSRDICQRGTSLTIQCQVDSQVTMMFWYRQQPGQSLTLIATANQGSEATYESGFVIDKFPISRPNLTFSTLTVSNMSPEDSSIYLCSVISGYTFGSGTRLTVV.

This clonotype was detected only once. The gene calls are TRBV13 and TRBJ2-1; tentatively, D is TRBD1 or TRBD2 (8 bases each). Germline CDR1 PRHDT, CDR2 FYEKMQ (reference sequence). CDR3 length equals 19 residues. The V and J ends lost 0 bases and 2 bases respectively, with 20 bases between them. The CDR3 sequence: CASSLGRVSGTGPYNEQFF. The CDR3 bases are TGTGCCAGCAGCTTAGGCCGGGTTAGCGGGACAGGCCCCTACAATGAGCAGTTCTTC. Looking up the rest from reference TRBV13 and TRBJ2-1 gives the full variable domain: AAGVIQSPRHLIKEKRETATLKCYPIPRHDTVYWYQQGPGQDPQFLISFYEKMQSDKGSIPDRFSAQQFSDYHSELNMSSLELGDSALYFCASSLGRVSGTGPYNEQFFGPGTRLTVL.

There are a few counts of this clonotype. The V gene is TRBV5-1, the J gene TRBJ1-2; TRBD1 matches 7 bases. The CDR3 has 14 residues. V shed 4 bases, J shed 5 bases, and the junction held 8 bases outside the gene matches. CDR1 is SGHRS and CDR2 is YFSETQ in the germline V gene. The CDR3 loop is CASSTGQREYGYTF. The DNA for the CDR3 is TGCGCCAGCAGCACGGGACAGAGGGAGTATGGCTACACCTTC.

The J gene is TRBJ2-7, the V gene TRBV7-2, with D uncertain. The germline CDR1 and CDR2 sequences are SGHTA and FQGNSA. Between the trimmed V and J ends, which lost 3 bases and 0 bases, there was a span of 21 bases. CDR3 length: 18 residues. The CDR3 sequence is CASSFIGFGKPDSYEQYF. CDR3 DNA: TGTGCCAGCAGCTTTATAGGGTTTGGGAAACCGGACTCCTACGAGCAGTACTTC.

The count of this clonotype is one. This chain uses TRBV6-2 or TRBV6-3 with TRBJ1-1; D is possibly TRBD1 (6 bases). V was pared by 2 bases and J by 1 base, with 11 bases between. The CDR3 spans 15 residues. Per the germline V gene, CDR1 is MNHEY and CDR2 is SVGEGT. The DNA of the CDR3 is TGTGCCAGCAGTTACGGGGGACACTCGAACACTGAAGCTTTCTTT. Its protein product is CASSYGGHSNTEAFF.

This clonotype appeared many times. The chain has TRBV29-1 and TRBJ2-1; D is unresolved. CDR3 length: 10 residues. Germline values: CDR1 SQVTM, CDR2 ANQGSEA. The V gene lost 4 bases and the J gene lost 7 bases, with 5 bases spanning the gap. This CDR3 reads CSVAENEQFF. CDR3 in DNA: TGCAGCGTTGCCGAAAATGAGCAGTTCTTC.

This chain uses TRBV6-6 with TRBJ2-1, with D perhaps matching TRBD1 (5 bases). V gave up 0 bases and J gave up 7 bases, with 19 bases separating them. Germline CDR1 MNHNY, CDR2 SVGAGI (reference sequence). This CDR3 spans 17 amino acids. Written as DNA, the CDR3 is TGTGCCAGCAGTTACTCGATACAGGAATCATTTTCGAATGAGCAGTTCTTC. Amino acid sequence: CASSYSIQESFSNEQFF.

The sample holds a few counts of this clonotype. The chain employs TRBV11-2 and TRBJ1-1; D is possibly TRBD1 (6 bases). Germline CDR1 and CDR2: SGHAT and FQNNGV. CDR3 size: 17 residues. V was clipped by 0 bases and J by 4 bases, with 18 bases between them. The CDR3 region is CASSLETTGFDVTEAFF. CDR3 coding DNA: TGTGCCAGCAGCTTAGAAACGACAGGCTTCGATGTCACTGAAGCTTTCTTT.

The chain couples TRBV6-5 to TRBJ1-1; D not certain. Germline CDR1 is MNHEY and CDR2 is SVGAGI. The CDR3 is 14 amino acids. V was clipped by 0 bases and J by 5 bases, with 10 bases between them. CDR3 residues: CASSYSTSDTEAFF. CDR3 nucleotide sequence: TGTGCCAGCAGTTACTCGACGTCGGATACTGAAGCTTTCTTT.

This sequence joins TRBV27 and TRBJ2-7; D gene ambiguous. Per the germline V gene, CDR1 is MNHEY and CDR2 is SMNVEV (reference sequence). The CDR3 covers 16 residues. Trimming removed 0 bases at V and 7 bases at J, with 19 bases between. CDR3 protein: CASSLSPREVYNEQYF. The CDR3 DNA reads TGTGCCAGCAGTTTATCGCCACGCGAAGTCTACAATGAGCAGTACTTC.

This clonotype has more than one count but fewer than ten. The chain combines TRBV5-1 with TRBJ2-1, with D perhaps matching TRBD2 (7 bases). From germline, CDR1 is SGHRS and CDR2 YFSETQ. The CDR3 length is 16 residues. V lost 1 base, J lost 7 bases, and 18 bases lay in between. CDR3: CASSLRGADIGNEQFF. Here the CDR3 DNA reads TGCGCCAGCAGCTTGCGGGGGGCAGACATCGGAAATGAGCAGTTCTTC.

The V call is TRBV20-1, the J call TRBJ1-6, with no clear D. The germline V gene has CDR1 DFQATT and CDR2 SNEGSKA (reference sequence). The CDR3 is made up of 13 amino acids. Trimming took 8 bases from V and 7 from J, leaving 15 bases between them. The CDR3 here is CSSGPSGNSPLHF. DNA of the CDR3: TGCAGTTCAGGACCCTCGGGAAATTCACCCCTCCACTTT.

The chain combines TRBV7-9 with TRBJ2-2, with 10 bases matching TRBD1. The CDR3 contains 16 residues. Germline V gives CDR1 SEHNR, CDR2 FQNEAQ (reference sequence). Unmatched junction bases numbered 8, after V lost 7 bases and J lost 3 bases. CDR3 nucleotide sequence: TGTGCCAGCAACCCGACAGGGGGCCGGCACACCGGGGAGCTGTTTTTT. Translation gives CASNPTGGRHTGELFF.

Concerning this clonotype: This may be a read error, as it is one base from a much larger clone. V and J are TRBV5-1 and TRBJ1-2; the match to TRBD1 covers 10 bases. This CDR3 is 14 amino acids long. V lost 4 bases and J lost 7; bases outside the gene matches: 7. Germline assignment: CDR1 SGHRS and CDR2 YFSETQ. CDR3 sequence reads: CASSVRQGAGGYTF. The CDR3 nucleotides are TGCGCCAGCAGCGTACGACAGGGGGCCGGTGGCTACACCTTC.

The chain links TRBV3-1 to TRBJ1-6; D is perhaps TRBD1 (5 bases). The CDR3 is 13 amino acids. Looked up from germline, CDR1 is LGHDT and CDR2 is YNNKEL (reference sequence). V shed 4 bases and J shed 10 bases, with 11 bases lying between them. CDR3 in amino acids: CASSRAQGSPLHF. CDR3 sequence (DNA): TGTGCCAGCAGCCGGGCCCAGGGATCACCCCTCCACTTT.

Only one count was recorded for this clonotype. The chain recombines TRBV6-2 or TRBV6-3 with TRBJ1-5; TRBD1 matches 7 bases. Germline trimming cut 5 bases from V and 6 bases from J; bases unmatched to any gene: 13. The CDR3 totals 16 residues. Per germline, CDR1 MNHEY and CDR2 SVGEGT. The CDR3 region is CASSARQGRVGQPQHF. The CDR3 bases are TGTGCCAGCAGTGCTCGACAGGGTCGGGTCGGTCAGCCCCAGCATTTT.

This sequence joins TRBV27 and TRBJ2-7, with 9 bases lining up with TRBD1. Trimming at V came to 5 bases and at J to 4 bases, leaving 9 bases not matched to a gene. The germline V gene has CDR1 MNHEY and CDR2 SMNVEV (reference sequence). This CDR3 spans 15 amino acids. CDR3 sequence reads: CASSVAGQGWYEQYF. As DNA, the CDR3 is TGTGCCAGCAGTGTGGCGGGACAGGGTTGGTACGAGCAGTACTTC.

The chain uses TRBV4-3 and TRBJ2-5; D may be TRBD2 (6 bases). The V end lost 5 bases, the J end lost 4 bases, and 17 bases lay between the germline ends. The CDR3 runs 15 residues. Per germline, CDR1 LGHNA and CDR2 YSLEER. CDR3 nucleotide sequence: TGCGCCAGCAGCACGATCGCGGGGAACTTAGAGACCCAGTACTTC. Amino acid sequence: CASSTIAGNLETQYF.